Listed below are T cell receptor beta chains from one sample, sequenced in a study of blood T cell repertoires in COVID-19. TCRdb's copy holds only in-frame clones and misses some; the assay was immunoSEQ multiplex PCR. The sample yields 250,000 or so clones, approximately 82% seen once. Sequencing used peripheral blood. The origin of the receptors is a young woman with acute or convalescent COVID-19. Both conserved end residues are part of each CDR3. A D gene is named only where the DNA matches it firmly. Expanded clones get a size class; other rows say once, few or many, or leave the size out.

v_call	clone_size	j_call	d_call	cdr3_aa	cdr3_nt
TRBV29-1	once	TRBJ2-1	TRBD1	CSVETGFNEQFF	TGCAGCGTCGAGACAGGGTTCAATGAGCAGTTCTTC
TRBV14	.	TRBJ1-2	TRBD1	CASSPKRTGWGYTF	TGTGCCAGCAGCCCGAAGAGGACAGGGTGGGGCTACACCTTC
TRBV6-6	.	TRBJ1-1	TRBD1	CASSETGFTEAFF	TGTGCCAGCAGTGAGACAGGGTTCACTGAAGCTTTCTTT
TRBV3-1/TRBV3-2	.	TRBJ2-7	TRBD2	CASSHSLASGIGEQYF	TGTGCCAGCAGCCATAGTCTTGCTAGCGGGATCGGCGAGCAGTACTTC
TRBV4-3	.	TRBJ2-7	.	CASSQVAGSSYEQYF	TGCGCCAGCAGCCAAGTTGCGGGAAGCTCCTACGAGCAGTACTTC
TRBV7-3	.	TRBJ2-3	.	CASSPSGDTQYF	TGTGCCAGCAGCCCCTCCGGGGATACGCAGTATTTT
TRBV5-1	.	TRBJ2-3	.	CASSLTLTAGTSTDTQYF	TGCGCCAGCAGCTTGACGCTGACAGCCGGCACTAGCACAGATACGCAGTATTTT
TRBV6-5	.	TRBJ1-2	.	CASSYSSGRVGYGYTF	TGTGCCAGCAGTTACTCGAGTGGCAGGGTGGGCTATGGCTACACCTTC
TRBV3-1/TRBV3-2	.	TRBJ2-7	.	CASSPGRAPYEQYF	TGTGCCAGCAGCCCCGGCAGGGCACCCTACGAGCAGTACTTC
TRBV14	.	TRBJ2-1	.	CASSQRITSFYNEQFF	TGTGCCAGCAGCCAGAGGATAACTAGCTTCTACAATGAGCAGTTCTTC
TRBV4-2	few	TRBJ1-2	.	CASSQGPGGYGYTF	TGTGCCAGCAGCCAAGGGCCTGGAGGTTATGGCTACACCTTC
TRBV12-3/TRBV12-4	.	TRBJ2-7	.	CASSYRRTYEQYF	TGTGCCAGCAGTTACAGGCGCACCTACGAGCAGTACTTC
TRBV2	few	TRBJ1-1	.	CASSTTDTEAFF	TGTGCCAGCAGCACGACTGACACTGAAGCTTTCTTT
TRBV18	once	TRBJ2-6	.	CASSSGSGANVLTF	TGTGCCAGCTCATCAGGGTCTGGGGCCAACGTCCTGACTTTC
TRBV13	.	TRBJ1-4	TRBD1	CASSYGQGLEKLFF	TGTGCCAGCAGCTACGGACAGGGGCTTGAAAAACTGTTTTTT
TRBV5-4	.	TRBJ1-4	.	CASSLTDNEKLFF	TGTGCCAGCAGCCTGACAGACAATGAAAAACTGTTTTTT
TRBV28	.	TRBJ2-3	.	CASSLIAGLYTQYF	TGTGCCAGCAGTTTAATTGCAGGGTTGTATACGCAGTATTTT
TRBV5-4	once	TRBJ2-7	TRBD1	CASSWGDRDGEQYF	TGTGCCAGCAGCTGGGGCGACAGGGACGGGGAGCAGTACTTC
TRBV9	once	TRBJ2-3	.	CASSGQISTDTQYF	TGTGCCAGCAGCGGACAGATTAGCACAGATACGCAGTATTTT
TRBV7-2	.	TRBJ1-1	.	CASSPSSYTEAFF	TGTGCCAGCAGCCCCTCGTCCTACACTGAAGCTTTCTTT
TRBV27	.	TRBJ2-5	TRBD1	CASSSQTGLETQYF	TGTGCCAGCAGTTCGCAGACAGGGCTGGAGACCCAGTACTTC
TRBV19	once	TRBJ1-2	TRBD1	CASTKAAGGVESYGYTF	TGTGCCAGTACCAAGGCCGCAGGGGGCGTCGAATCTTATGGCTACACCTTC
TRBV19	.	TRBJ2-1	TRBD2	CASGGTSVYNEQFF	TGTGCCAGTGGGGGGACTAGCGTTTACAATGAGCAGTTCTTC
TRBV14	.	TRBJ2-2	TRBD1	CASSQYRGPAGELFF	TGTGCCAGCAGCCAATACAGGGGCCCGGCCGGGGAGCTGTTTTTT
TRBV7-2	.	TRBJ1-6	.	CASSLDSGAGNSPLHF	TGTGCCAGCAGCTTAGATAGTGGGGCTGGGAATTCACCCCTCCACTTT
TRBV5-1	.	TRBJ1-2	.	CASSLRQSLGGYTF	TGCGCCAGCAGCTTACGACAGTCCCTCGGTGGCTACACCTTC
TRBV7-3	.	TRBJ2-1	TRBD1	CASSLRAPGQGDNEQFF	TGTGCCAGCAGCTTAAGGGCACCGGGACAGGGCGACAATGAGCAGTTCTTC
TRBV7-2	few	TRBJ1-2	.	CASSLVSREVGYTF	TGTGCCAGCAGCTTAGTTTCCAGGGAGGTCGGCTACACCTTC
TRBV19	.	TRBJ2-1	TRBD2	CASSTIAGGIDEQFF	TGTGCCAGTAGTACCATAGCGGGAGGGATCGATGAGCAGTTCTTC
TRBV4-3	once	TRBJ2-1	.	CASSRERQLGSYNEQFF	TGCGCCAGCAGCCGAGAAAGACAGCTGGGCTCCTACAATGAGCAGTTCTTC
TRBV19	.	TRBJ1-3	TRBD1	CASKITGGGNTIYF	TGTGCCAGTAAGATCACAGGGGGAGGAAACACCATATATTTT
TRBV5-8	.	TRBJ1-4	TRBD1	CASSYLQGRNEKLFF	TGTGCCAGCAGCTACCTACAGGGGCGTAATGAAAAACTGTTTTTT
TRBV10-3	.	TRBJ2-7	TRBD1	CAIRTTGVPYEQYF	TGTGCCATCAGGACGACAGGGGTTCCCTACGAGCAGTACTTC
TRBV6-5	.	TRBJ1-2	TRBD1	CASSYSQGVPRGYTF	TGTGCCAGCAGTTACTCCCAGGGGGTTCCTCGGGGCTACACCTTC
TRBV7-8	.	TRBJ2-7	TRBD2	CASSLVAGGPSEQYF	TGTGCCAGCAGCTTAGTAGCGGGAGGGCCTAGCGAGCAGTACTTC
TRBV28	.	TRBJ2-7	.	CASSRAGGEQYF	TGTGCCAGCAGCCGGGCCGGGGGCGAGCAGTACTTC
TRBV3-1/TRBV3-2	.	TRBJ2-1	TRBD2	CASSQGPGGINNEQFF	TGTGCCAGCAGCCAAGGCCCGGGAGGGATAAACAATGAGCAGTTCTTC
TRBV19	.	TRBJ1-5	TRBD1	CASSISAGGRQPQHF	TGTGCCAGTAGTATATCGGCAGGGGGCAGACAGCCCCAGCATTTT
TRBV3-1/TRBV3-2	.	TRBJ1-1	TRBD1	CASSLRTGGKAEAFF	TGTGCCAGCAGCCTCCGGACAGGGGGCAAAGCTGAAGCTTTCTTT
TRBV9	.	TRBJ2-7	TRBD2	CASSAPLAGVGEQYF	TGTGCTAGCAGCGCCCCCCTAGCGGGAGTGGGGGAGCAGTACTTC
TRBV11-2	.	TRBJ1-4	TRBD1	CASSPRTGPSEKLFF	TGTGCCAGCAGCCCGAGGACAGGGCCGAGTGAAAAACTGTTTTTT
TRBV6-5	.	TRBJ2-3	TRBD2	CASSYSWEGTTDTQYF	TGTGCCAGCAGTTACTCATGGGAGGGCACCACAGATACGCAGTATTTT
TRBV5-1	many	TRBJ1-1	.	CASSLAPGMNTEAFF	TGCGCCAGCAGCTTGGCCCCGGGGATGAACACTGAAGCTTTCTTT
TRBV2	.	TRBJ1-1	.	CASSVPDRSPTEAFF	TGTGCCAGCAGTGTTCCAGACAGGTCCCCCACTGAAGCTTTCTTT
TRBV12-3/TRBV12-4	.	TRBJ2-2	.	CASSFAGTGELFF	TGTGCCAGCAGTTTTGCGGGGACCGGGGAGCTGTTTTTT
TRBV5-4	.	TRBJ2-5	TRBD2	CAIGLGGETQYF	TGTGCCATCGGACTAGGTGGAGAGACCCAGTACTTC
TRBV9	once	TRBJ1-1	TRBD1	CASSRTGNTEAFF	TGTGCCAGCAGCCGGACAGGGAACACTGAAGCTTTCTTT
TRBV9	.	TRBJ2-3	.	CASSVDSPAGTDTQYF	TGTGCCAGCAGCGTAGATTCCCCTGCCGGGACAGATACGCAGTATTTT
TRBV4-3	.	TRBJ1-6	TRBD1	CASRETGLFNSPLHF	TGCGCCAGCAGAGAGACAGGGCTCTTTAATTCACCCCTCCACTTT
TRBV23-1	.	TRBJ1-5	TRBD1	CASSQSEGQGNSNQPQHF	TGCGCCAGCAGTCAATCAGAGGGACAGGGAAACAGCAATCAGCCCCAGCATTTT
TRBV27	.	TRBJ2-1	.	CASSLSADTPEQFF	TGTGCCAGCAGTTTATCCGCCGACACCCCTGAGCAGTTCTTC
TRBV9	many	TRBJ2-1	.	CASSVDGRSYNEQFF	TGTGCCAGCAGCGTAGATGGTAGAAGCTACAATGAGCAGTTCTTC
TRBV30	.	TRBJ1-2	.	CAWSRGRGYGYTF	TGTGCCTGGAGTAGAGGTCGGGGCTATGGCTACACCTTC
TRBV18	.	TRBJ1-1	.	CASSPTRSGLNTEAFF	TGTGCCAGCTCACCGACCCGTTCCGGGTTGAACACTGAAGCTTTCTTT